These 28 T cell receptor beta chains share one sample of origin, sequenced in a study of shared clonotypes between healthy human individuals. The assay was immunoSEQ multiplex PCR, and TCRdb's table has in-frame clones only and misses some. There are roughly 2,300,000 clones in the sample; just under 95% occur only once, and about 0.36% lies in the top ten. Sequencing was carried out using naive CD4+ T cells from PBMCs. As to subset: CD45RA+ positively selected. These receptors originate from a man younger than 35 in good health. Some clones in this sample may be carry-over from other donors' samples.

The chain joins TRBV4-1 to TRBJ2-3; the D is unclear. Looked up from germline, CDR1 is MGHRA and CDR2 is YSYEKL. The V and J ends lost 1 base and 2 bases respectively, with 7 bases between them. The CDR3 is made up of 14 amino acids. In nucleotides, the CDR3 is TGCGCCAGCAGCCAAGCCCTGTTCACAGATACGCAGTATTTT. It specifies CASSQALFTDTQYF.

The chain links TRBV19 to TRBJ1-3; D remains ambiguous. This CDR3 is 13 amino acids long. Trimming pared 3 bases from V and 2 bases from J, leaving 5 bases between. The germline gives CDR1 LNHDA, CDR2 SQIVND (reference sequence). Here the CDR3 DNA reads TGTGCCAGTAGTATTGTACCTGGAAACACCATATATTTT. Protein product: CASSIVPGNTIYF.

V and J are TRBV28 and TRBJ2-3; 9 bases match TRBD2. The length of the CDR3 is 15 residues. Germline CDR1 reads MDHEN; CDR2 reads SYDVKM. V lost 5 bases and J lost 6; bases outside the gene matches: 9. In DNA, the CDR3 is TGTGCCAGCAGTGGCGGGGGGGCGCAATCCGATACGCAGTATTTT. Translating gives CASSGGGAQSDTQYF.

This clone has only one observation. The gene calls are TRBV7-9 and TRBJ2-5; TRBD2 matches 7 bases. The CDR3 spans 18 residues. Germline-derived CDR1 and CDR2 are SEHNR and FQNEAQ (reference sequence). The trim removed 5 bases at V and 5 bases at J, leaving 20 bases unmatched. CDR3 sequence reads: CASSPEVRASGTGETQYF. Here the CDR3 DNA reads TGTGCCAGCAGCCCAGAGGTGAGGGCGAGCGGGACGGGGGAGACCCAGTACTTC.

In DNA, the CDR3 is TGTGCCAGCAGCTTAGTTAGCGGATACACTGAAGCTTTCTTT. Its protein product is CASSLVSGYTEAFF. The chain has TRBV7-6 and TRBJ1-1; D call uncertain. This CDR3 has 14 residues. The germline gives CDR1 SGHVS, CDR2 FNYEAQ. V shed 1 base and J shed 3 bases, with 9 bases lying between them.

V gene TRBV19 combines with J gene TRBJ2-1; D is unclear. The CDR3 sequence is 14 residues long. The ends were cut back, 5 bases at V and 4 bases at J, with 12 bases in the middle. The germline V gene has CDR1 LNHDA and CDR2 SQIVND (reference sequence). DNA of the CDR3: TGTGCCAGTAGTGGGATGGCAAGATACAATGAGCAGTTCTTC. As protein: CASSGMARYNEQFF.

This clone turned up a few times. V is TRBV11-2 and J is TRBJ2-5, with D unresolved. Germline CDR1 reads SGHAT; CDR2 reads FQNNGV. CDR3 length: 15 residues. V lost 4 bases and J 3 bases, leaving 15 bases between the germline ends. CDR3 protein: CASSSRQSLEETQYF. The DNA for the CDR3 is TGTGCCAGCAGCTCCCGTCAATCGCTGGAAGAGACCCAGTACTTC.

The rearrangement links TRBV11-3 to TRBJ2-2; weak D call: TRBD2 (5 bases). The CDR3 runs to 17 residues. V was clipped by 0 bases and J by 6 bases, with 17 bases between them. Germline V gives CDR1 SGHNT, CDR2 YENEEA. CDR3 in DNA: TGTGCCAGCAGCTTAGATTACAGCGGTTTCCAGTCCGGGGAGCTGTTTTTT. Translated, it gives CASSLDYSGFQSGELFF.

With respect to this clone: Within the sample, other DNA sequences also encode this same CDR3. The chain employs TRBV5-1 and TRBJ2-7, with D unclear. The ends were cut back, 2 bases at V and 0 bases at J, with 9 bases in the middle. CDR1 is SGHRS and CDR2 is YFSETQ in the germline V gene. The length of the CDR3 is 14 residues. This CDR3 is CASSFAGSSYEQYF. The CDR3 nucleotides read TGCGCCAGCAGCTTCGCAGGTAGCTCCTACGAGCAGTACTTC.

The rearrangement uses TRBV25-1 and TRBJ2-7, with D uncertain. Germline assignment: CDR1 MGHDK and CDR2 SYGVNS. This CDR3 region has 13 residues. V lost 5 bases and J 0 bases, leaving 8 bases between the germline ends. This CDR3 is CASSRAASYEQYF. As DNA, the CDR3 is TGTGCCAGCAGTCGGGCAGCCTCCTACGAGCAGTACTTC.

This chain connects TRBV28 to TRBJ1-2, with D hard to call. This CDR3 spans 14 amino acids. Germline V gene data show CDR1 as MDHEN and CDR2 as SYDVKM. With 2 bases removed from V and 3 bases from J, the gap between germline ends came to 10 bases. The CDR3 reads CASSLGRGYYGYTF. The CDR3 bases are TGTGCCAGCAGTTTAGGACGCGGCTACTATGGCTACACCTTC.

V gene TRBV4-3 combines with J gene TRBJ2-3, with 9 bases fitting TRBD2. Germline CDR1 and CDR2: LGHNA and YSLEER. V shed 1 base and J 5 bases; nucleotides not matched to a gene: 7. The CDR3 has 16 residues. CDR3 sequence (DNA): TGCGCCAGCAGCCAAGTAATAGCGGGAGCTTTAGATACGCAGTATTTT. It codes for CASSQVIAGALDTQYF.

J is TRBJ1-2 and V is TRBV7-2, with TRBD1 matching over 8 bases. CDR1 is SGHTA and CDR2 is FQGNSA in the germline V gene. CDR3 length: 16 residues. V lost 3 bases and J lost 7; bases outside the gene matches: 13. CDR3: CASSFLLNPGGFGYTF. The CDR3 DNA is TGTGCCAGCAGCTTCTTGCTAAATCCAGGGGGCTTTGGCTACACCTTC.

The rearrangement uses TRBV6-5 and TRBJ1-2, with 7 bases lining up with TRBD1. V dropped 7 bases and J dropped 4; count of bases not matched to a gene: 9. The CDR3 has 14 amino acids. The germline gives CDR1 MNHEY, CDR2 SVGAGI. CDR3 DNA: TGTGCCAGCACCCCCGGGACAGCCTCCTATGGCTACACCTTC. Residues: CASTPGTASYGYTF.

This clone was seen once. This same CDR3 is encoded by further DNA sequences in the sample. V and J are TRBV19 and TRBJ1-5, with D uncertain. CDR1 and CDR2 (germline): LNHDA, SQIVND (reference sequence). This CDR3 spans 14 amino acids. Trimming removed 3 bases from V and 5 bases from J, with 11 bases in between. Here the CDR3 reads CASSIRTGDQPQHF. The CDR3 DNA reads as TGTGCCAGTAGTATCAGGACCGGTGATCAGCCCCAGCATTTT.

The V gene is TRBV10-3, the J gene TRBJ2-1, with TRBD2 identical over 12 bases. This CDR3 spans 18 amino acids. V trimming: 3 bases; J trimming: 2 bases; junction bases outside the gene matches: 8. The germline CDR1 and CDR2 sequences are ENHRY and SYGVKD. The CDR3 here is CAISDSRTSGIPYNEQFF. In DNA form, the CDR3 reads TGTGCCATCAGTGATTCAAGGACTAGCGGGATCCCCTACAATGAGCAGTTCTTC.

The CDR3 loop is CASQDRGRTEAFF. CDR3 DNA: TGTGCCAGCCAGGACAGGGGGAGGACTGAAGCTTTCTTT. The J gene is TRBJ1-1, the V gene TRBV28, with TRBD1 matching 10 bases. The CDR3 has 13 residues. The V gene's germline CDR1 is MDHEN and CDR2 SYDVKM. V gave up 8 bases and J gave up 5 bases; unmatched junction bases: 5.

The V gene is TRBV7-9, the J gene TRBJ2-5, with TRBD1 as a possible D gene (5 bases). TRBJ2-7 explains the end of the DNA better; the J call may be wrong. The V gene's germline CDR1 is SEHNR and CDR2 FQNEAQ (reference sequence). This CDR3 spans 13 amino acids. CDR3 sequence (DNA): TGTGCCAGCAGCTCTTTCAGGGTTTACGAGCAGTACTTC. This gives the protein CASSSFRVYEQYF.

This sequence joins TRBV7-9 and TRBJ1-3; 7 bases match TRBD1. V shed 6 bases, J shed 4 bases, and the junction held 9 bases outside the gene matches. The germline V gene encodes CDR1 SEHNR and CDR2 FQNEAQ (reference sequence). The CDR3 has 15 residues. In DNA, the CDR3 is TGTGCCAGCAGTGCCCGGGACAGCGAAGGAAACACCATATATTTT. Protein product: CASSARDSEGNTIYF.

The rearrangement links TRBV11-3 to TRBJ2-1; the D gene is possibly TRBD2 (5 bases). CDR1 and CDR2 (germline): SGHNT, YENEEA. Trimming removed 2 bases from V and 8 bases from J, with 10 bases in between. The CDR3 spans 13 residues. The DNA for the CDR3 is TGTGCCAGCAGCTTACAAGGAGCGGATGAGCAGTTCTTC. Protein product: CASSLQGADEQFF.

V and J are TRBV7-9 and TRBJ1-3; tentatively, D is TRBD1 (6 bases). The CDR3 has 13 amino acids. Trimming left V 8 bases short and J 2 bases short, with 10 bases between. From germline, CDR1 is SEHNR and CDR2 FQNEAQ (reference sequence). Here the CDR3 reads CASPGETGNTIYF. CDR3 bases: TGTGCCAGCCCAGGGGAGACTGGAAACACCATATATTTT.

V usage is TRBV9 and J usage is TRBJ2-7; TRBD2 matches 7 bases. Per germline, CDR1 SGDLS and CDR2 YYNGEE. J lost 3 bases, V lost 4 bases, and 22 bases had no gene match. The length of the CDR3 is 19 residues. Here the CDR3 reads CASSPRSAGADPEDYEQYF. The CDR3 coding sequence is TGTGCCAGCAGCCCCCGTTCGGCGGGAGCCGACCCCGAAGACTACGAGCAGTACTTC.

V gene TRBV5-4 combines with J gene TRBJ2-1; D perhaps matches TRBD2 (5 bases). From germline, CDR1 is SGHNT and CDR2 YYREEE (reference sequence). V was cut by 4 bases and J by 3 bases, with 14 bases left in between. The CDR3 totals 15 residues. The CDR3 bases are TGTGCCAGCAGCCCCACGGGGAACATCTACAATGAGCAGTTCTTC. Its protein is CASSPTGNIYNEQFF.

The gene calls are TRBV21-1 and TRBJ2-7. TRBV21-1 represents a pseudogene. This CDR3 has 13 amino acids. CDR3 sequence: CAVEGGEGHEQYF. The CDR3, as DNA: TGTGCCGTCGAGGGGGGAGAAGGGCACGAGCAGTACTTC.

The rearrangement links TRBV18 to TRBJ1-1, with unresolved D. CDR1 and CDR2 from the germline V gene are KGHSH and LQKENI. Deletions cut 2 bases from V and 8 bases from J, with 15 bases between. This CDR3 has 14 residues. The CDR3 here is CASSPETAGVEAFF. The CDR3 nucleotides read TGTGCCAGCTCACCAGAAACGGCTGGGGTGGAAGCTTTCTTT.

Note on this clone: The sample holds other DNA sequences that translate to the same CDR3. V is TRBV9 and J is TRBJ2-5, with 10 bases aligning to TRBD2. Germline CDR1 is SGDLS and CDR2 is YYNGEE. Trimming took 3 bases from V and 5 from J; bases not matched to a gene: 7. This CDR3 contains 15 residues. The CDR3 sequence is CASSETSGSWETQYF. The CDR3 DNA follows: TGTGCCAGCAGCGAGACTAGCGGGTCATGGGAGACCCAGTACTTC.

The J gene is TRBJ1-5, the V gene TRBV28; 8 bases line up with TRBD1. Per the germline V gene, CDR1 is MDHEN and CDR2 is SYDVKM. Unmatched junction bases numbered 14, after V lost 6 bases and J lost 7 bases. CDR3 length: 16 residues. The CDR3 DNA reads TGTGCCAGCAGGAAACTCCGGGACAGGCCGGGGCAGCCCCAGCATTTT. Translation gives CASRKLRDRPGQPQHF.

This chain links TRBV10-3 with TRBJ2-5, with a possible D match to TRBD1 (6 bases). V was shortened by 4 bases and J by 1 base, with 10 bases between the two germline ends. CDR3 size: 14 residues. The germline V gene has CDR1 ENHRY and CDR2 SYGVKD. CDR3 sequence (DNA): TGTGCCATCAGTGGAGGGGGAGTCCAAGAGACCCAGTACTTC. Translating it yields CAISGGGVQETQYF.